The clone carrying this TCR beta chain was observed many times. Its cognate antigen is unknown. Transcripts of RNA were the source for amplifying TCR beta CDR3 regions. Second-round multiplex PCR came after first-round RT-PCR with HTBI primers. Each CDR3 protein gets one entry after TCRdb re-called the multiplex PCR reads with MiXCR. The sample records 200,000 to 250,000 distinct CDR3 sequences, roughly 21% being singletons. This sample was taken from a study of Graves' ophthalmopathy and Graves' hyperthyroidism. General study results and limits: A majority of expanded thyroid clonotypes exceeding 0.001 frequency were likewise present in blood. The model's prediction of ophthalmopathy progression had approximately 67% sensitivity and 72% to 80% specificity.

V lost 0 bases and J lost 0, with 17 bases in between. Per germline, CDR1 GTSNPN and CDR2 SVGIG (reference sequence). This CDR3 is built from 17 residues. Diagnoses were established from clinical symptoms, serum thyroxine, TRAb, thyroid ultrasound and orbital computed tomography. The sequenced material came from peripheral blood. This TCR was sampled from a woman in her forties or fifties with Graves' ophthalmopathy. The rearrangement joins TRBV30 to TRBJ1-1; D remains unclear. DNA for the CDR3: TGTGCCTGGAGTGTACTGGGTTCGTGGCACATGAACACTGAAGCTTTCTTT. Amino acid sequence: CAWSVLGSWHMNTEAFF.